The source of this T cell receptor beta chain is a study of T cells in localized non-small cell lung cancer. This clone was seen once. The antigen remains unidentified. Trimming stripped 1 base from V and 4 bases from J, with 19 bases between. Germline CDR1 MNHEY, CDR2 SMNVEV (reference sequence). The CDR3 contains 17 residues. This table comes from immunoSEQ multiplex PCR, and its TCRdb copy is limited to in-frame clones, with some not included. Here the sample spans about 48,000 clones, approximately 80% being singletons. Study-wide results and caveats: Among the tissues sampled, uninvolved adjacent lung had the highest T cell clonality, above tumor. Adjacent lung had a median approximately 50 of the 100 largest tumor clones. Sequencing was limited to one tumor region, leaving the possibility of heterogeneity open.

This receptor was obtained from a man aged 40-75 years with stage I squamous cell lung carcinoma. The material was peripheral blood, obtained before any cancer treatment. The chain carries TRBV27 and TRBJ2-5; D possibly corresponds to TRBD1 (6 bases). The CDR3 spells CASSLFPPQGAPETQYF. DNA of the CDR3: TGTGCCAGCAGTTTATTTCCCCCACAGGGAGCCCCAGAGACCCAGTACTTC.